These 3 T cell receptor beta chains share one sample of origin, sequenced in a study of blood T cell repertoires in COVID-19. Assay: immunoSEQ multiplex PCR; the TCRdb copy retains only in-frame clones and omits some. Of about 320,000 clones detected, about 85% appear once; the ten largest clones hold 1.9%. The sequenced sample consisted of PBMCs or T cells enriched from blood (not recorded which). These receptors were taken from a woman in her twenties or thirties who had been exposed to COVID-19.

This clone has only a few counts. This chain connects TRBV7-9 to TRBJ2-1; 12 bases match TRBD1. The germline V gene encodes CDR1 SEHNR and CDR2 FQNEAQ (reference sequence). The CDR3 covers 16 residues. The trim removed 1 base at V and 6 bases at J, leaving 4 bases unmatched. The CDR3 spells CASSLGGQGASNEQFF. The CDR3 bases are TGTGCCAGCAGCTTAGGGGGACAGGGGGCGTCCAATGAGCAGTTCTTC. Supplemented by reference TRBV7-9 and TRBJ2-1, the full variable domain reads DTGVSQNPRHKITKRGQNVTFRCDPISEHNRLYWYRQTLGQGPEFLTYFQNEAQLEKSRLLSDRFSAERPKGSFSTLEIQRTEQGDSAMYLCASSLGGQGASNEQFFGPGTRLTVL.

This clone occurred once. The CDR3 spells CASSQGALSGNTIYF. Written as DNA, the CDR3 is TGTGCCAGCAGCCAGGGGGCCCTCTCTGGAAACACCATATATTTT. The chain carries TRBV7-9 and TRBJ1-3; 8 nucleotides line up with TRBD1. The CDR3 has 15 amino acids. Germline values: CDR1 SEHNR, CDR2 FQNEAQ (reference sequence). Unmatched junction bases numbered 3, after V lost 5 bases and J lost 0 bases.

This clone was seen once. The chain is built from TRBV6-5 and TRBJ2-5; D perhaps matches TRBD2 (6 bases). V dropped 0 bases and J dropped 4 bases, with 15 bases sitting between them. CDR1 and CDR2 (germline): MNHEY, SVGAGI. The CDR3 is made up of 16 amino acids. The chain's CDR3 is CASSYSPAGTRETQYF. CDR3 bases: TGTGCCAGCAGTTACTCTCCAGCGGGCACACGAGAGACCCAGTACTTC.